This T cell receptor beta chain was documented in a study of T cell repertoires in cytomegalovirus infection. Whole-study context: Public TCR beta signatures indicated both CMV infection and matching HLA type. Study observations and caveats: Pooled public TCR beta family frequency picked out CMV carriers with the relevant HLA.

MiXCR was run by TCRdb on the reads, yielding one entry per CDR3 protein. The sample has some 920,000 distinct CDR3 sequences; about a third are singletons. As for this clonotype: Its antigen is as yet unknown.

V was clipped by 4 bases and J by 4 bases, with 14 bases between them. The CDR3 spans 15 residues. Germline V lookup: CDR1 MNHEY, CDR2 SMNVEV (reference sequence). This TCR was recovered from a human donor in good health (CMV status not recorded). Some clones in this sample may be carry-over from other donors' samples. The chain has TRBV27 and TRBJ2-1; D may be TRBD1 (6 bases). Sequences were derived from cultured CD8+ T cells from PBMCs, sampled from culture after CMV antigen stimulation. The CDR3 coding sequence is TGTGCCAGCAGTTCCGAACAGGGAATATACAATGAGCAGTTCTTC. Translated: CASSSEQGIYNEQFF.